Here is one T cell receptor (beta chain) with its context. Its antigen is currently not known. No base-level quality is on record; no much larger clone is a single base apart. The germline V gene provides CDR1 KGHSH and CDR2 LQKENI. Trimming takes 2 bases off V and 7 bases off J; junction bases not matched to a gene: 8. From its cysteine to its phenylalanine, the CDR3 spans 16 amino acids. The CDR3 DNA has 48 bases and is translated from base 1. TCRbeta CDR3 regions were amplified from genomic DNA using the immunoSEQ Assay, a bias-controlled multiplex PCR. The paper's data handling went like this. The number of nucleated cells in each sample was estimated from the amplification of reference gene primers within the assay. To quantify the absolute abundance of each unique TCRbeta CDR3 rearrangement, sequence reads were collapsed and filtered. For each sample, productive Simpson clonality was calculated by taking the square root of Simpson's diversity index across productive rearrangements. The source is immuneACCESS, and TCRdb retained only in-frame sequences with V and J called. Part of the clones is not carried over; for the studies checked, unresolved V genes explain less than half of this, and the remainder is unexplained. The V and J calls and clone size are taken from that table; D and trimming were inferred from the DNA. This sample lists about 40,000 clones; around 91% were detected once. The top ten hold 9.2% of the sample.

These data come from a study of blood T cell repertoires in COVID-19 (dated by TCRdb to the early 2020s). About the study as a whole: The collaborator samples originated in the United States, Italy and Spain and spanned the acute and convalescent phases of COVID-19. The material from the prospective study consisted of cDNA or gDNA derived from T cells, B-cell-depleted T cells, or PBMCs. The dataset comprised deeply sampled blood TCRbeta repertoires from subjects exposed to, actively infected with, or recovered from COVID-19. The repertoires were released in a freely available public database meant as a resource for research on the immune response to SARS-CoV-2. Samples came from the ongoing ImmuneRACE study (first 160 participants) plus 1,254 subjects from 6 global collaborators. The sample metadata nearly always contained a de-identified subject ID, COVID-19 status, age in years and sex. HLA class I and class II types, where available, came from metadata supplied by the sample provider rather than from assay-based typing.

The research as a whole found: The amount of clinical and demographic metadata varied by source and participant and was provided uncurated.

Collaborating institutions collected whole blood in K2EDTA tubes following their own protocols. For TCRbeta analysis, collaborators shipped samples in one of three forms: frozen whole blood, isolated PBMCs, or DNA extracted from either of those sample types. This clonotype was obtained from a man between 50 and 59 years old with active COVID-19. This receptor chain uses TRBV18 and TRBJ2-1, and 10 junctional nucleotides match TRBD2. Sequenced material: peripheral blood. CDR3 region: CASSPELAGVDNEQFF. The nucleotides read TGTGCCAGCTCACCAGAGCTAGCGGGAGTGGATAATGAGCAGTTCTTC.